Sequencing of this T cell receptor beta chain was carried out in a study of blood T cell repertoires in COVID-19. Turning to the study itself: Specimens from acute and convalescent COVID-19 originated in the United States, Italy and Spain. PBMCs, B-cell-depleted T cells, or T cells provided the cDNA or gDNA that made up the material.

Germline V gene sequence: CDR1 SGHTA, CDR2 FQGTGA. The CDR3 covers 15 residues. The V segment lost 1 base and the J segment 4 bases; nucleotides outside the gene matches: 4. As processed by the authors: Amplifying reference gene primers gave estimates of nucleated cell counts. Some clones are missing from TCRdb's copy, which holds only in-frame ones; the method was immunoSEQ multiplex PCR. Clonal size and the V and J genes are those of that table, whereas D and trimming came from the DNA. The sample shows some 250,000 clones, less than 90% of them seen only once. The rearrangement links TRBV7-3 to TRBJ2-1; 7 bases agree with TRBD2. Sequencing used peripheral blood. The TCR was taken from a man in his 60s with acute or convalescent COVID-19. CDR3: CASSLSGSGYNEQFF. CDR3 coding DNA: TGTGCCAGCAGCTTAAGCGGGAGTGGTTACAATGAGCAGTTCTTC.